This T cell receptor (beta chain) was sequenced in a study of T-cell memory formation after mild COVID-19. The CDR3 is 12 amino acids. Trimming stripped 8 bases from V and 6 bases from J, with 11 bases between. A few counts support this clonotype. The target antigen is unknown. Study results and caveats: Some clones that responded were present in memory (sampled pre-infection), which suggests cross-reactive memory joined.

TCRdb reanalysed the 5' RACE reads using MiXCR and keeps one entry per CDR3 protein. Altogether almost 350,000 distinct CDR3 sequences are present, approximately 22% being singletons, with the ten largest covering roughly a fifth. The receptor was isolated from a man between 18 and 35 years old who had mild COVID-19 (a few samples of this study predate the infection). Cell type and time point are not known. The source material was PBMCs or a T cell subset sorted from them (not recorded which). The chain joins TRBV12-3 or TRBV12-4 to TRBJ2-4, with D unclear. CDR3: CASRASVNIQYF. The CDR3 coding sequence is TGTGCCAGCCGGGCGTCCGTAAACATTCAGTACTTC.